A selection of T cell receptor beta chains follows, all from one sample in a study of blood T cell repertoires in COVID-19. Assay used: immunoSEQ multiplex PCR; TCRdb lists only in-frame clones, some missing. The sample lists about 66,000 clones, roughly 80% seen once, with 5% to 7.5% in the top ten. Input material: peripheral blood. These receptors were taken from a man between 60 and 75 years old with acute or convalescent COVID-19. The CDR3 runs from the conserved cysteine through the conserved F or W. Fields, in order: D gene, J gene, V gene, clone size, CDR3 protein, CDR3 DNA. A D gene is named only where the DNA matches it firmly. Clone size is not always given. Where it is, it says once, few, many or a class for expanded clones.

d_gene: TRBD1; j_gene: TRBJ1-6; v_gene: TRBV2; abundance: .; CDR3aa: CASSEGTGGFSPLHF; CDR3nt: TGTGCCAGCAGTGAGGGGACAGGGGGTTTTTCACCCCTCCACTTT
d_gene: TRBD1; j_gene: TRBJ2-2; v_gene: TRBV29-1; abundance: once; CDR3aa: CSVGQGAGELFF; CDR3nt: TGCAGCGTTGGACAGGGTGCCGGGGAGCTGTTTTTT
d_gene: .; j_gene: TRBJ1-1; v_gene: TRBV25-1; abundance: .; CDR3aa: CASKVSGNTEAFF; CDR3nt: TGTGCCAGCAAGGTTTCGGGGAACACTGAAGCTTTCTTT
d_gene: TRBD2; j_gene: TRBJ2-1; v_gene: TRBV5-4; abundance: .; CDR3aa: CASSLFRGGLASNEQFF; CDR3nt: TGTGCCAGCAGCTTGTTTCGGGGGGGCCTAGCTAGCAATGAGCAGTTCTTC
d_gene: .; j_gene: TRBJ2-7; v_gene: TRBV5-1; abundance: .; CDR3aa: CASSARSDYEQYF; CDR3nt: TGCGCCAGCAGCGCTCGTAGCGACTACGAGCAGTACTTC
d_gene: .; j_gene: TRBJ2-5; v_gene: TRBV7-9; abundance: .; CDR3aa: CASSLGTASQETQYF; CDR3nt: TGTGCCAGCAGCTTAGGAACAGCCTCCCAAGAGACCCAGTACTTC
d_gene: TRBD2; j_gene: TRBJ2-2; v_gene: TRBV3-1/TRBV3-2; abundance: .; CDR3aa: CASSQKWGKGLAGYTGELFF; CDR3nt: TGTGCCAGCAGCCAAAAATGGGGGAAGGGACTAGCGGGGTACACCGGGGAGCTGTTTTTT
d_gene: TRBD2; j_gene: TRBJ2-7; v_gene: TRBV5-1; abundance: .; CDR3aa: CASSSGTSGSYEQYF; CDR3nt: TGCGCCAGCAGCTCCGGGACTAGCGGCTCCTACGAGCAGTACTTC
d_gene: .; j_gene: TRBJ1-5; v_gene: TRBV7-9; abundance: .; CDR3aa: CASSIQGTGNQPQHF; CDR3nt: TGTGCCAGCAGCATACAGGGAACCGGCAATCAGCCCCAGCATTTT
d_gene: TRBD1; j_gene: TRBJ1-3; v_gene: TRBV27; abundance: .; CDR3aa: CASRSRGPGVSGNTIYF; CDR3nt: TGTGCCAGCCGAAGCAGGGGGCCAGGGGTCTCTGGAAACACCATATATTTT
d_gene: .; j_gene: TRBJ1-1; v_gene: TRBV5-1; abundance: .; CDR3aa: CASSWDGGSTEAFF; CDR3nt: TGCGCCAGCAGCTGGGACGGGGGGAGCACTGAAGCTTTCTTT
d_gene: .; j_gene: TRBJ2-3; v_gene: TRBV6-5; abundance: .; CDR3aa: CASRGTYTDTQYF; CDR3nt: TGTGCCAGCCGGGGGACTTACACAGATACGCAGTATTTT
d_gene: TRBD2; j_gene: TRBJ2-2; v_gene: TRBV19; abundance: .; CDR3aa: CASSLGLAVKTGELFF; CDR3nt: TGTGCCAGTAGCCTCGGACTAGCGGTAAAGACCGGGGAGCTGTTTTTT
d_gene: .; j_gene: TRBJ1-5; v_gene: TRBV4-1; abundance: .; CDR3aa: CASSQVGVGQPQHF; CDR3nt: TGCGCCAGCAGCCAAGTCGGGGTTGGTCAGCCCCAGCATTTT
d_gene: TRBD1; j_gene: TRBJ2-3; v_gene: TRBV24-1; abundance: few; CDR3aa: CATSDTRTGTRGTDTQYF; CDR3nt: TGTGCCACCAGTGACACCCGGACAGGGACAAGGGGCACAGATACGCAGTATTTT
d_gene: .; j_gene: TRBJ2-7; v_gene: TRBV19; abundance: .; CDR3aa: CASSIDRARGTYEQYF; CDR3nt: TGTGCCAGTAGTATAGACAGGGCCAGGGGAACCTACGAGCAGTACTTC
d_gene: .; j_gene: TRBJ1-1; v_gene: TRBV19; abundance: .; CDR3aa: CASSINPGGHRNTEAFF; CDR3nt: TGTGCCAGTAGTATCAACCCGGGTGGCCATCGAAACACTGAAGCTTTCTTT
d_gene: .; j_gene: TRBJ2-1; v_gene: TRBV6-6; abundance: few; CDR3aa: CASLNYGGSDEQFF; CDR3nt: TGTGCCAGCCTTAACTACGGAGGATCCGATGAGCAGTTCTTC
d_gene: .; j_gene: TRBJ1-1; v_gene: TRBV6-6; abundance: .; CDR3aa: CASSSRVRTEAFF; CDR3nt: TGTGCCAGCAGTTCCAGGGTAAGGACTGAAGCTTTCTTT